This is a list of T cell receptor beta chains from one sample in a study of blood T cells in healthy people across ages. TCRdb used MiXCR to reprocess the 5' RACE reads, holding one entry per CDR3 protein. The data contain hundreds of thousands of distinct CDR3 sequences, roughly three fifths of them singletons. Material: blood. Every receptor here comes from a man in his sixties in good health. CDR3s include the opening cysteine and the closing phenylalanine or tryptophan. A D gene is named only where the DNA matches it firmly. Expanded clones get a size class; other rows say once, few or many, or leave the size out.

D gene: -
J gene: TRBJ1-2
clone size: -
V gene: TRBV20-1
CDR3 protein: CSAPSTGLGGYTF
CDR3 DNA: TGCAGTGCTCCTTCAACAGGGTTGGGTGGCTACACCTTC

D gene: TRBD2
J gene: TRBJ2-2
clone size: few
V gene: TRBV20-1
CDR3 protein: CSARSYMGGSRTGELFF
CDR3 DNA: TGCAGTGCTAGAAGTTATATGGGAGGGAGTAGGACCGGGGAGCTGTTTTTT

D gene: -
J gene: TRBJ1-1
clone size: -
V gene: TRBV21-1
CDR3 protein: CASSRHRVLRNTEAFF
CDR3 DNA: TGTGCCAGCAGCAGACACAGGGTTCTTCGGAACACTGAAGCTTTCTTT

D gene: -
J gene: TRBJ2-5
clone size: many
V gene: TRBV9
CDR3 protein: CASSAQGETQYF
CDR3 DNA: TGTGCCAGCAGCGCCCAGGGAGAGACCCAGTACTTC

D gene: -
J gene: TRBJ1-2
clone size: -
V gene: TRBV20-1
CDR3 protein: CSASTKVAKRQVGDYGYTF
CDR3 DNA: TGCAGTGCCAGCACAAAGGTTGCCAAACGACAGGTTGGGGACTATGGCTACACCTTC

D gene: -
J gene: TRBJ2-5
clone size: few
V gene: TRBV7-9
CDR3 protein: CASTPSSNSVQETQYF
CDR3 DNA: TGTGCCAGCACCCCATCGTCCAACAGCGTCCAAGAGACCCAGTACTTC

D gene: -
J gene: TRBJ1-2
clone size: -
V gene: TRBV27
CDR3 protein: CASRGSKGLYGYTF
CDR3 DNA: TGTGCCAGCCGTGGGAGTAAGGGCCTCTATGGCTACACCTTC

D gene: -
J gene: TRBJ2-7
clone size: -
V gene: TRBV7-8
CDR3 protein: CASSLAWGTAYEQYF
CDR3 DNA: TGTGCCAGCAGCTTAGCGTGGGGTACGGCCTACGAGCAGTACTTC

D gene: TRBD1
J gene: TRBJ1-4
clone size: -
V gene: TRBV28
CDR3 protein: CASSLWGTDSHKRLFF
CDR3 DNA: TGTGCCAGCAGTTTATGGGGGACAGACAGCCACAAAAGACTGTTTTTT

D gene: -
J gene: TRBJ2-7
clone size: few
V gene: TRBV7-2
CDR3 protein: CASSLAAGQLYEQYF
CDR3 DNA: TGTGCCAGCAGCTTAGCAGCGGGACAACTCTACGAGCAGTACTTC

D gene: TRBD1
J gene: TRBJ1-1
clone size: few
V gene: TRBV5-1
CDR3 protein: CASSPTGTVNTEAFF
CDR3 DNA: TGCGCCAGCAGCCCGACAGGGACGGTGAACACTGAAGCTTTCTTT

D gene: -
J gene: TRBJ1-6
clone size: -
V gene: TRBV20-1
CDR3 protein: CSARDFLHSSSSPLHF
CDR3 DNA: TGCAGTGCTAGAGATTTTCTTCACAGCTCGAGTTCACCCCTCCACTTT

D gene: -
J gene: TRBJ2-7
clone size: -
V gene: TRBV7-2
CDR3 protein: CASSLGSGGQYEQYF
CDR3 DNA: TGTGCCAGCAGCTTAGGTTCGGGGGGCCAGTACGAGCAGTACTTC

D gene: -
J gene: TRBJ2-7
clone size: few
V gene: TRBV3-1
CDR3 protein: CASSRDGRREQYF
CDR3 DNA: TGTGCCAGCAGCCGCGATGGGAGACGCGAGCAGTACTTC

D gene: -
J gene: TRBJ1-2
clone size: -
V gene: TRBV7-9
CDR3 protein: CASSLLYGVYGYTF
CDR3 DNA: TGTGCCAGCAGCTTACTGTACGGGGTATACGGCTACACCTTC

D gene: -
J gene: TRBJ1-5
clone size: -
V gene: TRBV7-8
CDR3 protein: CASLRGGRGGNQPQHF
CDR3 DNA: TGTGCCAGCCTTCGCGGCGGCAGGGGCGGCAATCAGCCCCAGCATTTT

D gene: TRBD2
J gene: TRBJ2-5
clone size: -
V gene: TRBV14
CDR3 protein: CASSQLSSGALQETQYF
CDR3 DNA: TGTGCCAGCAGCCAACTTTCTAGCGGGGCGCTCCAAGAGACCCAGTACTTC

D gene: TRBD1
J gene: TRBJ2-7
clone size: few
V gene: TRBV10-3
CDR3 protein: CAIRGQGGSYEQYF
CDR3 DNA: TGTGCCATCAGGGGACAGGGGGGCTCCTACGAGCAGTACTTC

D gene: -
J gene: TRBJ1-2
clone size: -
V gene: TRBV21-1
CDR3 protein: CARLRFDRYYGYTF
CDR3 DNA: TGTGCCAGACTTCGATTCGACAGGTACTATGGCTACACCTTC

D gene: -
J gene: TRBJ2-2
clone size: -
V gene: TRBV9
CDR3 protein: CASSPSRVTTGELFF
CDR3 DNA: TGTGCCAGCAGCCCGTCTAGGGTTACCACCGGGGAGCTGTTTTTT

D gene: -
J gene: TRBJ1-1
clone size: -
V gene: TRBV10-3
CDR3 protein: CAISDPGMNTEAFF
CDR3 DNA: TGTGCCATCAGTGACCCGGGTATGAACACTGAAGCTTTCTTT

D gene: -
J gene: TRBJ2-1
clone size: few
V gene: TRBV20-1
CDR3 protein: CSAPVRGNEQFF
CDR3 DNA: TGCAGTGCACCCGTCAGGGGAAATGAGCAGTTCTTC

D gene: TRBD2
J gene: TRBJ2-7
clone size: -
V gene: TRBV7-8
CDR3 protein: CASSLQWGGGITGEQYF
CDR3 DNA: TGTGCCAGCAGCTTACAGTGGGGCGGGGGAATAACGGGGGAGCAGTACTTC

D gene: TRBD1
J gene: TRBJ2-4
clone size: once
V gene: TRBV4-1
CDR3 protein: CASSQDWRGTGRVKNIQYF
CDR3 DNA: TGCGCCAGCAGCCAAGATTGGAGGGGGACAGGGAGAGTGAAAAACATTCAGTACTTC

D gene: -
J gene: TRBJ1-4
clone size: -
V gene: TRBV25-1
CDR3 protein: CASSEFGGGNEKLFF
CDR3 DNA: TGTGCCAGCAGTGAATTCGGCGGGGGTAATGAAAAACTGTTTTTT

D gene: -
J gene: TRBJ2-6
clone size: -
V gene: TRBV10-3
CDR3 protein: CAISESVGYGANVLTF
CDR3 DNA: TGTGCCATCAGTGAGTCGGTGGGTTACGGGGCCAACGTCCTGACTTTC

D gene: -
J gene: TRBJ2-3
clone size: -
V gene: TRBV20-1
CDR3 protein: CSANPGDLTDTQYF
CDR3 DNA: TGCAGTGCCAACCCAGGGGATCTAACAGATACGCAGTATTTT

D gene: TRBD2
J gene: TRBJ2-5
clone size: -
V gene: TRBV13
CDR3 protein: CASSSPGRGQETQYF
CDR3 DNA: TGTGCCAGCAGCTCCCCGGGGAGGGGACAAGAGACCCAGTACTTC

D gene: TRBD1
J gene: TRBJ2-5
clone size: few
V gene: TRBV29-1
CDR3 protein: CSVRRDRARETQYF
CDR3 DNA: TGCAGCGTTCGAAGGGACAGGGCGCGTGAGACCCAGTACTTC

D gene: TRBD2
J gene: TRBJ2-4
clone size: -
V gene: TRBV20-1
CDR3 protein: CSATSGSRENIQYF
CDR3 DNA: TGCAGTGCTACTAGCGGGAGTCGGGAAAACATTCAGTACTTC

D gene: TRBD2
J gene: TRBJ2-3
clone size: -
V gene: TRBV10-3
CDR3 protein: CAISAELAMANTQYF
CDR3 DNA: TGTGCCATCAGTGCAGAACTAGCGATGGCGAATACGCAGTATTTT

D gene: -
J gene: TRBJ2-1
clone size: -
V gene: TRBV28
CDR3 protein: CASSFYRDGYNEQFF
CDR3 DNA: TGTGCCAGCAGTTTCTACAGGGATGGATACAATGAGCAGTTCTTC

D gene: -
J gene: TRBJ1-4
clone size: few
V gene: TRBV5-1
CDR3 protein: CASSLAQGTNEKLFF
CDR3 DNA: TGCGCCAGCAGCTTGGCGCAGGGAACTAATGAAAAACTGTTTTTT

D gene: -
J gene: TRBJ2-7
clone size: -
V gene: TRBV7-2
CDR3 protein: CASSLTAISYEQYF
CDR3 DNA: TGTGCCAGCAGCCTGACAGCTATCTCCTACGAGCAGTACTTC

D gene: -
J gene: TRBJ2-5
clone size: -
V gene: TRBV10-1
CDR3 protein: CASSPGRTQGTQYF
CDR3 DNA: TGCGCCAGCAGCCCGGGACGGACCCAAGGGACCCAGTACTTC

D gene: TRBD1
J gene: TRBJ2-4
clone size: -
V gene: TRBV5-6
CDR3 protein: CASSLPGTGTYNEQYF
CDR3 DNA: TGTGCCAGCAGCTTGCCCGGGACAGGGACCTACAATGAGCAGTACTTC

D gene: -
J gene: TRBJ2-1
clone size: -
V gene: TRBV29-1
CDR3 protein: CSVARPGVKFF
CDR3 DNA: TGCAGCGTGGCCAGGCCCGGAGTGAAGTTCTTC

D gene: -
J gene: TRBJ2-3
clone size: -
V gene: TRBV27
CDR3 protein: CASSPSWGISTDTQYF
CDR3 DNA: TGTGCCAGCAGCCCCTCTTGGGGCATAAGCACAGATACGCAGTATTTT

D gene: -
J gene: TRBJ2-5
clone size: -
V gene: TRBV6-6
CDR3 protein: CASSYSGPSQETQYF
CDR3 DNA: TGTGCCAGCAGTTACTCAGGGCCCTCGCAAGAGACCCAGTACTTC

D gene: TRBD1
J gene: TRBJ1-5
clone size: few
V gene: TRBV20-1
CDR3 protein: CSARGPPTLQGSNQPQHF
CDR3 DNA: TGCAGTGCTAGAGGCCCCCCCACTCTACAGGGGAGCAATCAGCCCCAGCATTTT

D gene: -
J gene: TRBJ1-2
clone size: -
V gene: TRBV18
CDR3 protein: CASSPQQGEGYTF
CDR3 DNA: TGTGCCAGCTCGCCGCAACAGGGTGAGGGCTACACCTTC